This TCR beta chain was obtained from a study of blood T cell repertoires in COVID-19. Study at large: PBMCs, B-cell-depleted T cells, or T cells were the source of the cDNA or gDNA that made up the material.

Original handling: Amplification of reference gene primers provided the estimated nucleated cell counts. Clones were read by immunoSEQ multiplex PCR, and TCRdb kept only the in-frame ones, dropping some. V, J and clone size are those of that table, while D and trimming were read from the DNA. The sample includes 190,000 or so clones, approximately 86% seen only once; the top ten take about 2.6%. The germline V gene has CDR1 KGHDR and CDR2 SFDVKD. There are 13 residues in the CDR3. The ends were cut back, 4 bases at V and 4 bases at J, with 9 bases in the middle. Sample: peripheral blood. The genes are TRBV24-1 and TRBJ1-2, with unresolved D. The source is a man aged 35 to 55 with active or convalescent COVID-19. The CDR3 nucleotides read TGTGCCACCAGTGACCTCAACAGCTATGGCTACACCTTC. Amino acid sequence: CATSDLNSYGYTF.